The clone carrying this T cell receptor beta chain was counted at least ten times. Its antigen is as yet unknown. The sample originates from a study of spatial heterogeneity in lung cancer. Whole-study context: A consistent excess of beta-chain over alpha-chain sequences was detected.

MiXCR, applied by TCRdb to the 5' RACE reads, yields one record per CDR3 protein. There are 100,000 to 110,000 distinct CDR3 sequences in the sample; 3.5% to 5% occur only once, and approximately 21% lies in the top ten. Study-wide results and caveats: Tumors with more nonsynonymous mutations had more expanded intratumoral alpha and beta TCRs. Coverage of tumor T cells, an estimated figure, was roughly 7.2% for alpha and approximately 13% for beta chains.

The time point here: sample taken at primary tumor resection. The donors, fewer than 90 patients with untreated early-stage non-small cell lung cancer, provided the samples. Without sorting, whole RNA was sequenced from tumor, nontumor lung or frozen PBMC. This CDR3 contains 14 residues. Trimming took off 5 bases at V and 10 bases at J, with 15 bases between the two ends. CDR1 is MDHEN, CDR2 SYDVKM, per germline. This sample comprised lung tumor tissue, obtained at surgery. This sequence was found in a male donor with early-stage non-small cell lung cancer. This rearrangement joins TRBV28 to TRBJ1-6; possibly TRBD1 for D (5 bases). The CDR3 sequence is CASSHAGVRSPLHF. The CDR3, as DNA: TGTGCCAGCAGTCACGCGGGGGTGAGATCACCCCTCCACTTT.